The 30 T cell receptor beta chains in this list originate from one sample, sequenced in a study of human T cells and chemical hapten exposure. One entry per CDR3 protein, called by TCRdb with MiXCR from the RACE reads. The data show some 150,000 distinct CDR3 sequences, with around 11% seen just once and less than 1.5% held by the top ten. This sample's time point: patch test 2, 6 weeks after DPC sensitization. As for treatment: therapeutic diphenylcyclopropenone sensitization with weekly scalp DPC. The sequenced sample was whole blood, obtained in connection with sensitization to the hapten diphenylcyclopropenone (DPC). The source is a woman in her forties or fifties with alopecia areata. Some clones in this sample may be carry-over from other donors' samples.

This clonotype was observed a handful of times. The CDR3 carries no conserved terminal phenylalanine or tryptophan, so it likely arises from a read error. The V and J genes are TRBV10-2 and TRBJ2-7, with D possibly called TRBD1 or TRBD2 (5 bases each). The V end lost 0 bases, the J end lost 3 bases, and 9 bases lay between the germline ends. Germline-derived CDR1 and CDR2 are WSHSY and SAAADI. This CDR3 spans 14 amino acids. The CDR3 region is CASSESGGFYEQYS. The CDR3 coding sequence is TGCGCCAGCAGTGAGTCTGGGGGTTTCTACGAGCAGTACTCC.

This clonotype came up a few times. This chain uses TRBV20-1 with TRBJ2-5; TRBD2 aligns across 7 bases. V lost 1 base and J lost 5; bases outside the gene matches: 7. CDR1 is DFQATT and CDR2 is SNEGSKA in the germline V gene (reference sequence). The CDR3 runs 14 residues. The CDR3, as DNA: TGCAGTGCTAGAGGCGGACTAGTGGGGGAGACCCAGTACTTC. It encodes CSARGGLVGETQYF.

The chain employs TRBV11-2 and TRBJ2-5, with TRBD1 identical over 8 bases. The CDR3 sequence is 17 residues long. Germline CDR1 is SGHAT and CDR2 is FQNNGV. The V segment lost 5 bases and the J segment 6 bases; nucleotides outside the gene matches: 17. The CDR3 reads CASSGGSGQALRKTQYF. CDR3 DNA: TGTGCCAGCAGCGGGGGATCGGGACAGGCCCTCCGAAAGACCCAGTACTTC.

In this sample, this clonotype turned up a few times. The chain links TRBV28 to TRBJ2-7, with 8 bases matching TRBD1. Trimming removed 4 bases from V and 6 bases from J; junction bases left unmatched: 14. CDR1 and CDR2 from the germline V gene are MDHEN and SYDVKM. The CDR3 loop spans 16 amino acids. The CDR3 protein is CASSSILGGQGLEQYF. CDR3 DNA: TGTGCCAGCAGTTCCATTCTCGGAGGACAGGGTCTCGAGCAGTACTTC. The variable domain in full, with the rest retrieved from reference TRBV28 and TRBJ2-7, is DVKVTQSSRYLVKRTGEKVFLECVQDMDHENMFWYRQDPGLGLRLIYFSYDVKMKEKGDIPEGYSVSREKKERFSLILESASTNQTSMYLCASSSILGGQGLEQYFGPGTRLTVT.

This clonotype has a handful of counts. The chain combines TRBV20-1 with TRBJ2-5; D unclear. CDR1 is DFQATT, CDR2 SNEGSKA, per germline (reference sequence). The CDR3 runs 13 residues. Trimming pared 0 bases from V and 4 bases from J, leaving 9 bases between. In DNA form, the CDR3 reads TGCAGTGCTAGAGATTCTCTGAGAGAGACCCAGTACTTC. Translating gives CSARDSLRETQYF.

This clonotype was seen at least ten times. CDR3 nucleotides: TGCAGTGCTAGAGATTCGGGAGGTAAAACAGATACGCAGTATTTT. Protein product: CSARDSGGKTDTQYF. V usage is TRBV20-1 and J usage is TRBJ2-3, with 7 bases that match TRBD2. This CDR3 region has 15 residues. Germline trimming cut 0 bases from V and 3 bases from J; bases unmatched to any gene: 6. CDR1 and CDR2 (germline): DFQATT, SNEGSKA (reference sequence).

As for this clonotype: A much larger clone sits a single nucleotide away, making a read error possible. The chain links TRBV29-1 to TRBJ2-3; TRBD1 or TRBD2 may be the D gene (5 bases each). Germline V gives CDR1 SQVTM, CDR2 ANQGSEA. The V end lost 7 bases, the J end lost 2 bases, and 19 bases lay between the germline ends. The CDR3 covers 15 residues. The CDR3: CSAKRGTTITDTQYF. The CDR3 DNA sequence: TGCAGCGCCAAGCGAGGGACCACGATCACAGATACGCAGTATTTT.

V usage is TRBV6-2 or TRBV6-3 and J usage is TRBJ2-7; 9 bases fit TRBD1. CDR1 and CDR2 from the germline V gene are MNHEY and SVGEGT. V trimming: 5 bases; J trimming: 4 bases; junction bases outside the gene matches: 6. This CDR3 has 14 residues. The CDR3 is CASSTGGPAYEQYF. In DNA form, the CDR3 reads TGTGCCAGCAGTACAGGGGGCCCAGCTTACGAGCAGTACTTC.

This chain connects TRBV7-9 to TRBJ1-4, with TRBD1 matching 7 bases. Germline CDR1 is SEHNR and CDR2 is FQNEAQ (reference sequence). This CDR3 region has 13 residues. The CDR3 region is CAWSGQPNEKLFF. The CDR3 DNA follows: TGTGCGTGGTCGGGACAGCCGAATGAAAAACTGTTTTTT.

This clonotype was seen ten or more times. The gene calls are TRBV11-3 and TRBJ2-1; a weak D match, TRBD2 (6 bases). Germline CDR1 reads SGHNT; CDR2 reads YENEEA. Trimming took off 5 bases at V and 10 bases at J, with 9 bases between the two ends. The CDR3 has 11 amino acids. The CDR3 loop reads CASSHSGEQFF. The DNA for the CDR3 is TGTGCCAGCAGCCATAGCGGAGAGCAGTTCTTC.

The chain links TRBV12-3 or TRBV12-4 to TRBJ2-1, with TRBD2 matching 11 bases. This CDR3 has 14 residues. V was pared by 4 bases and J by 7 bases, with 3 bases of the junction left unmatched. The CDR3 DNA reads TGTGCCAGCAGTTCCTGGACTAGCGGGAATGAGCAGTTCTTC. Its translation: CASSSWTSGNEQFF.

This clonotype was seen a few times. The genes are TRBV19 and TRBJ2-4, with TRBD2 matching over 7 bases. CDR1 and CDR2 (germline): LNHDA, SQIVND (reference sequence). This CDR3 is built from 14 residues. The trim removed 6 bases at V and 9 bases at J, leaving 11 bases unmatched. The CDR3 DNA reads as TGTGCCAGTAGAGAACGCGGGAGTGTTAGCATTCAGTACTTC. The encoded protein is CASRERGSVSIQYF.

This clonotype was counted only a few times. The chain has TRBV5-5 and TRBJ2-1; 8 positions agree with TRBD2. V was clipped by 3 bases and J by 5 bases; unmatched bases: 13. This CDR3 contains 17 residues. Germline V gene sequence: CDR1 SGHKS, CDR2 YYEKEE (reference sequence). CDR3 in amino acids: CASSSHKTSVLDNEQFF. The CDR3 DNA is TGTGCCAGCAGCTCCCATAAGACTAGCGTATTAGACAATGAGCAGTTCTTC.

This clonotype was counted at least ten times. The chain recombines TRBV10-2 with TRBJ2-7; TRBD2 matches at 8 bases. Germline trimming cut 6 bases from V and 4 bases from J; bases unmatched to any gene: 5. CDR1 is WSHSY and CDR2 is SAAADI in the germline V gene. This CDR3 comprises 13 residues. The CDR3 DNA follows: TGCGCCAGCAGAACCGGGGGGGAATACGAGCAGTACTTC. Amino acids: CASRTGGEYEQYF.

The table lists this clonotype with a count of one. V is TRBV18 and J is TRBJ2-7; tentative D call: TRBD1 (6 bases). The CDR3 contains 13 residues. Germline-derived CDR1 and CDR2 are KGHSH and LQKENI. Between the trimmed V and J ends, which lost 4 bases and 10 bases, there was a span of 17 bases. As DNA, the CDR3 is TGTGCCAGCTCACTAAGGACAGCCGATCCCCAGTACTTC. Its translation: CASSLRTADPQYF.

The chain combines TRBV23-1 with TRBJ2-7; D might be TRBD2 (5 bases). TRBV23-1 is recorded as an ORF, its role being uncertain. Trimming removed 7 bases at V and 7 bases at J, with 23 bases between. This CDR3 region has 15 residues. This chain's CDR3 is CASIDAGDSGEEQYF. The CDR3, as DNA: TGCGCCAGCATCGACGCCGGGGATTCGGGTGAGGAGCAGTACTTC.

The chain employs TRBV9 and TRBJ2-3; 8 nucleotides align to TRBD2. The junction had 1 base not matched to a gene; V was cut back by 6 bases and J by 1 base. Germline V gives CDR1 SGDLS, CDR2 YYNGEE. The CDR3 length is 13 residues. This chain's CDR3 is CASTTSGTDTQYF. In DNA form, the CDR3 reads TGTGCCAGCACGACTAGCGGCACAGATACGCAGTATTTT.

This clonotype appeared a few times. V is TRBV20-1 and J is TRBJ2-2; possibly TRBD1 for D (6 bases). There are 16 residues in the CDR3. The V end lost 0 bases, the J end lost 4 bases, and 15 bases lay between the germline ends. Per germline, CDR1 DFQATT and CDR2 SNEGSKA (reference sequence). The CDR3 reads CSARDLTGHPTGELFF. CDR3 in DNA: TGCAGTGCTAGAGACCTGACAGGCCACCCCACCGGGGAGCTGTTTTTT.

V is TRBV24-1 and J is TRBJ2-2, with 9 bases aligning to TRBD1. Germline lookup yields CDR1 KGHDR and CDR2 SFDVKD. The CDR3 covers 17 residues. With V trimmed by 3 bases and J by 5 bases, 9 bases remained unmatched. The CDR3 loop is CATSDPTGTGRTGELFF. CDR3 nucleotide sequence: TGTGCCACCAGTGATCCCACCGGGACAGGGCGGACCGGGGAGCTGTTTTTT.

V gene TRBV28 combines with J gene TRBJ1-6; D is unclear. V was clipped by 3 bases and J by 7 bases, with 13 bases between them. Germline CDR1 is MDHEN and CDR2 is SYDVKM. This CDR3 is built from 15 residues. The CDR3 DNA is TGTGCCAGCAGTTTCCGGCAAAGCTTAAATTCACCCCTCCACTTT. It encodes CASSFRQSLNSPLHF.

J is TRBJ2-1 and V is TRBV29-1, with TRBD1 matching 8 bases. CDR3 size: 12 residues. With V trimmed by 6 bases and J by 7 bases, 5 bases remained unmatched. Germline assignment: CDR1 SQVTM and CDR2 ANQGSEA. Written as DNA, the CDR3 is TGCAGCGTCCAGGGGGCGAGGAATGAGCAGTTCTTC. Translation gives CSVQGARNEQFF.

J is TRBJ2-1 and V is TRBV7-6; 9 positions match TRBD1. The CDR3 totals 16 residues. CDR1 and CDR2 (germline): SGHVS, FNYEAQ. The V segment lost 0 bases and the J segment 8 bases; nucleotides outside the gene matches: 8. The CDR3 protein is CASSLATGGSPYEQFF. The CDR3 DNA follows: TGTGCCAGCAGCTTAGCGACAGGGGGGTCCCCATATGAGCAGTTCTTC.

This chain connects TRBV30 to TRBJ1-3; tentative D call: TRBD1 (5 bases). The CDR3 runs 11 residues. In germline, CDR1 is GTSNPN, CDR2 SVGIG (reference sequence). Trimming left V 3 bases short and J 9 bases short, with 9 bases between. CDR3: CAWSAQGTIYF. The CDR3 DNA is TGTGCCTGGAGCGCCCAGGGCACCATATATTTT.

V and J are TRBV11-2 and TRBJ2-6; D is uncertain. V shed 10 bases and J shed 0 bases, with 10 bases lying between them. The CDR3 extends over 14 amino acids. Germline assignment: CDR1 SGHAT and CDR2 FQNNGV. As DNA, the CDR3 is TGTGCCATTTCAACCTACTCTGGGGCCAACGTCCTGACTTTC. Its translation is CAISTYSGANVLTF.

V usage is TRBV19 and J usage is TRBJ1-3; D remains unclear. The CDR3 totals 15 residues. The V end was cut by 1 base, the J end by 0 bases, with 7 bases between. Germline CDR1 reads LNHDA; CDR2 reads SQIVND (reference sequence). CDR3 protein: CASSIVRSSGNTIYF. In DNA, the CDR3 is TGTGCCAGTAGTATAGTACGGAGCTCTGGAAACACCATATATTTT.

At least ten counts were recorded for this clonotype. CDR3 in DNA: TGTGCCAGCAGCTTGGGGGGGAGGCGCAATCAGCCCCAGCATTTT. Residues: CASSLGGRRNQPQHF. The V call is TRBV5-8, the J call TRBJ1-5; perhaps TRBD1 as D (5 bases). Germline loops: CDR1 SGHTS, CDR2 YDEGEE. This CDR3 comprises 15 residues. Trimming left V 0 bases short and J 2 bases short, with 9 bases between.

This clonotype was detected many times. The V call is TRBV29-1, the J call TRBJ1-2; D gene uncertain. Trimming took 6 bases from V and 7 from J, leaving 9 bases between them. Per germline, CDR1 SQVTM and CDR2 ANQGSEA. CDR3 length: 10 residues. The CDR3 DNA sequence: TGCAGCGTCGGGCTAGGTGGCTACACCTTC. It is translated as CSVGLGGYTF.

In this sample, this clonotype turned up many times. The rearrangement links TRBV20-1 to TRBJ1-6, with TRBD1 matching 7 bases. This CDR3 spans 13 amino acids. From germline, CDR1 is DFQATT and CDR2 SNEGSKA (reference sequence). V was pared by 1 base and J by 6 bases, with 0 bases of the junction left unmatched. The CDR3 DNA is TGCAGTGCTAGAGGACAGGGTAATTCACCCCTCCACTTT. Protein: CSARGQGNSPLHF.

This clonotype was seen a few times. The chain combines TRBV5-6 with TRBJ2-1, with 7 nucleotides matching TRBD2. The J segment lost 2 bases and the V segment lost 2 bases, leaving 13 bases of the junction unmatched. Looked up from germline, CDR1 is SGHDT and CDR2 is YYEEEE. The CDR3 runs 18 residues. DNA for the CDR3: TGTGCCAGCAGCTTTCGATTGGTAGCGGGCCTACCCTACAATGAGCAGTTCTTC. It encodes CASSFRLVAGLPYNEQFF.

V gene TRBV29-1 combines with J gene TRBJ2-1; TRBD2 agrees at 11 bases. Germline CDR1 reads SQVTM; CDR2 reads ANQGSEA. The CDR3 extends over 18 amino acids. After removal of 3 bases from V and 6 bases from J, the junction contained 16 bases not matched to a gene. CDR3 loop: CSVDELGTSGLRGNEQFF. The CDR3 bases are TGCAGCGTTGACGAGCTCGGGACTAGCGGACTGCGTGGCAATGAGCAGTTCTTC.